Below, 6 T cell receptor beta chains from the same sample are listed, as sequenced in a study of blood T cell repertoires in COVID-19. Here immunoSEQ multiplex PCR was the method, and the copy in TCRdb shows in-frame clones only, minus some. The table lists hundreds of thousands of clones, approximately 81% of them singletons. Sequences were obtained from PBMCs or T cells enriched from blood (not recorded which). These receptors were collected from a woman aged 25 to 39 who had been exposed to COVID-19.

V gene TRBV6-2 or TRBV6-3 combines with J gene TRBJ2-1; 13 bases agree with TRBD2. V shed 6 bases and J 6 bases; nucleotides not matched to a gene: 8. The CDR3 runs 16 residues. CDR1 is MNHEY, CDR2 SVGEGT, per germline. This CDR3 reads CASSPRRLAGGNEQFF. The CDR3 DNA reads as TGTGCCAGCAGCCCCCGAAGACTAGCGGGGGGCAATGAGCAGTTCTTC.

J is TRBJ2-2 and V is TRBV9, with D possibly TRBD2 on 5 matching bases. The CDR3 is 12 residues long. The germline gives CDR1 SGDLS, CDR2 YYNGEE. V was clipped by 4 bases and J by 5 bases, with 6 bases between them. The CDR3 sequence is CASSWETGELFF. The CDR3 bases are TGTGCCAGCAGCTGGGAGACCGGGGAGCTGTTTTTT. Full variable domain (outside the CDR3, taken from reference TRBV9 and TRBJ2-2): DSGVTQTPKHLITATGQRVTLRCSPRSGDLSVYWYQQSLDQGLQFLIQYYNGEERAKGNILERFSAQQFPDLHSELNLSSLELGDSALYFCASSWETGELFFGEGSRLTVL.

This clone was counted only a few times. The CDR3 loop is CASSHSASYEQYF. CDR3 nucleotide sequence: TGTGCCAGCAGCCATAGCGCGAGCTACGAGCAGTACTTC. The chain recombines TRBV5-6 with TRBJ2-7, with a tentative D call TRBD2 (5 bases). The V and J ends lost 4 bases and 3 bases respectively, with 11 bases between them. The CDR3 consists of 13 residues. CDR1 and CDR2 from the germline V gene are SGHDT and YYEEEE.

The CDR3 loop is CASSIARGGGEQFF. CDR3 DNA sequence: TGTGCCAGTAGTATAGCGCGGGGAGGCGGTGAGCAGTTCTTC. The J gene is TRBJ2-1, the V gene TRBV19; tentatively, D is TRBD2 (6 bases). The germline CDR1 and CDR2 sequences are LNHDA and SQIVND (reference sequence). V lost 1 base and J 9 bases, leaving 13 bases between the germline ends. The CDR3 runs 14 residues.

The chain is built from TRBV9 and TRBJ2-5; the match to TRBD2 covers 12 bases. The CDR3 sequence is 15 residues long. The J segment lost 4 bases and the V segment lost 3 bases, leaving 4 bases of the junction unmatched. In germline, CDR1 is SGDLS, CDR2 YYNGEE. CDR3 coding DNA: TGTGCCAGCAGCGACCAGACTAGCGGGGGAGAGACCCAGTACTTC. Translated: CASSDQTSGGETQYF.

The rearrangement uses TRBV4-1 and TRBJ2-4, with a weak D call TRBD1 (6 bases). Germline V lookup: CDR1 MGHRA, CDR2 YSYEKL. Deletions cut 5 bases from V and 6 bases from J, with 26 bases between. The CDR3 runs to 18 residues. The CDR3 spells CASSLRSQGDTTVNIQYF. As DNA, the CDR3 is TGCGCCAGCAGCTTACGATCACAGGGAGATACTACCGTAAACATTCAGTACTTC.